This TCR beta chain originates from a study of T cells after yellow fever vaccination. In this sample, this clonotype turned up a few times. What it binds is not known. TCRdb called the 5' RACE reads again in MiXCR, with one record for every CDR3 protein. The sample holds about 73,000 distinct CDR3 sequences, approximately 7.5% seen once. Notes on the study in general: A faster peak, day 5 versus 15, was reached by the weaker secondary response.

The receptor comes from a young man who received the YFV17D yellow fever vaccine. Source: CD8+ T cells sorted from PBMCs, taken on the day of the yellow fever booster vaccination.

CDR3 in amino acids: CASSPSIGHPNEQFF. The CDR3 region has the DNA TGTGCCAGCTCCCCTTCGATAGGACATCCCAATGAGCAGTTCTTC. The chain carries TRBV27 and TRBJ2-1, with D perhaps matching TRBD1 (5 bases). Germline loops: CDR1 MNHEY, CDR2 SMNVEV (reference sequence). CDR3 length equals 15 residues. With 8 bases removed from V and 6 bases from J, the gap between germline ends came to 20 bases.